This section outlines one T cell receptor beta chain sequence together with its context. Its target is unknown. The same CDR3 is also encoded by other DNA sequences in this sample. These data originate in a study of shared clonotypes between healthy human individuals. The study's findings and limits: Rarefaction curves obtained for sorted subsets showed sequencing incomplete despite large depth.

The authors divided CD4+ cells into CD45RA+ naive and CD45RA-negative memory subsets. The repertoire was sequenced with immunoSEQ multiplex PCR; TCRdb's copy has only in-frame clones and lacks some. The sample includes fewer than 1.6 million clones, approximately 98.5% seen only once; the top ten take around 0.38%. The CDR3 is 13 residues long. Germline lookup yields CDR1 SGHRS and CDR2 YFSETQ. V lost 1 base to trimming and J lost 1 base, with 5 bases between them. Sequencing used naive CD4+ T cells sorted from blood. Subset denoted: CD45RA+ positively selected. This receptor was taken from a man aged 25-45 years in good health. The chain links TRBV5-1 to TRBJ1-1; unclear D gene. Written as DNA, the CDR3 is TGCGCCAGCAGCTTGCAAGCGAACACTGAAGCTTTCTTT. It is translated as CASSLQANTEAFF.